Listed below are T cell receptor beta chains from one sample, sequenced in a study of cytomegalovirus exposure and HLA in healthy donors. The repertoire was sequenced with immunoSEQ multiplex PCR; TCRdb's copy has only in-frame clones and lacks some. The sample holds 75,000 to 90,000 clones; almost 97% are singletons and the top ten take about 1.6%. The sample taken for sequencing was PBMCs. The source of these receptors is a young man in good health and CMV-seropositive. Both conserved end residues are trimmed from each CDR3. Fields, in order: CDR3 protein, J gene, clone size, V gene. Not every row has a clone size; where given, it reads once, few, many or a size class.

CDR3: ASSESTFSGTGALETQY
J: TRBJ2-5
size: -
V: TRBV6-1

CDR3: ASLRTRETEAF
J: TRBJ1-1
size: -
V: TRBV6-6

CDR3: ASSGGTGFGKQY
J: TRBJ2-7
size: once
V: TRBV9

CDR3: ASSDPRTASTGELF
J: TRBJ2-2
size: -
V: TRBV25-1

CDR3: ASTGQGSNQPQH
J: TRBJ1-5
size: -
V: TRBV7-2

CDR3: ASSYSSLTEAF
J: TRBJ1-1
size: -
V: TRBV6-5

CDR3: ASSWGTGRTEAF
J: TRBJ1-1
size: -
V: TRBV7-8

CDR3: ASSFERSSYNEQF
J: TRBJ2-1
size: -
V: TRBV6-5

CDR3: ASSRDLAGGTYEQY
J: TRBJ2-7
size: -
V: TRBV4-1

CDR3: ASSYNTGGEQY
J: TRBJ2-7
size: -
V: TRBV6-5

CDR3: ASSLLLFGLAPDTQY
J: TRBJ2-3
size: -
V: TRBV2

CDR3: ASSLNRGSETQY
J: TRBJ2-5
size: -
V: TRBV27

CDR3: ACLSEGGDEKLF
J: TRBJ1-4
size: -
V: TRBV30

CDR3: ASGLDAETEAF
J: TRBJ1-1
size: -
V: TRBV12-5

CDR3: ASSLGGSLSTDTQY
J: TRBJ2-3
size: -
V: TRBV7-9

CDR3: ASRGSVPKNIQY
J: TRBJ2-4
size: -
V: TRBV2

CDR3: ASTLGKFGEAF
J: TRBJ1-1
size: -
V: TRBV6-5

CDR3: ASGRSGQLNTEAF
J: TRBJ1-1
size: -
V: TRBV5-1

CDR3: ASSHRYEQY
J: TRBJ2-7
size: -
V: TRBV7-8

CDR3: ASSVVSGTGGEQF
J: TRBJ2-1
size: -
V: TRBV9

CDR3: ASSQDPPVGGQANNEQF
J: TRBJ2-1
size: -
V: TRBV4-1

CDR3: ASSTDRGARYGYT
J: TRBJ1-2
size: -
V: TRBV13

CDR3: SVEGIRTGERYEQY
J: TRBJ2-7
size: -
V: TRBV29-1

CDR3: ASSLWQGGGYT
J: TRBJ1-2
size: -
V: TRBV27

CDR3: ASSLGILGQHEKLF
J: TRBJ1-4
size: -
V: TRBV7-2

CDR3: AWKPAGGANYGYT
J: TRBJ1-2
size: once
V: TRBV30

CDR3: ASSLRGTEAF
J: TRBJ1-1
size: -
V: TRBV28

CDR3: ASTGEGVFGYT
J: TRBJ1-2
size: once
V: TRBV7-9

CDR3: ASSYSYRSSYEQY
J: TRBJ2-7
size: once
V: TRBV6-6

CDR3: ASSFRPGQPQH
J: TRBJ1-5
size: -
V: TRBV27

CDR3: ASSRMDSRGEKLF
J: TRBJ1-4
size: -
V: TRBV7-9

CDR3: SGHRKNIQY
J: TRBJ2-4
size: -
V: TRBV20-1

CDR3: ASSEAPSDRGNTIY
J: TRBJ1-3
size: -
V: TRBV6-1

CDR3: ASSLQREAGDTQY
J: TRBJ2-3
size: -
V: TRBV5-4

CDR3: SVESKRENEQF
J: TRBJ2-1
size: -
V: TRBV29-1

CDR3: SVGYGTEAF
J: TRBJ1-1
size: -
V: TRBV29-1